One TCR beta chain is described in this entry. Antigen specificity is unknown. This specimen belongs to a study of T cells in Graves' hyperthyroidism and ophthalmopathy. Study outcomes and limitations: The blood repertoire included most of the expanded thyroid clonotypes above 0.001.

Looked up from germline, CDR1 is LNHNV and CDR2 is YYDKDF (reference sequence). V was pared by 3 bases and J by 5 bases, with 14 bases between. CDR3 length equals 15 residues. TCR beta CDR3 region amplification was performed from RNA transcripts. The HTBI primer set drove a first-round RT-PCR of the TCR CDR3. MiXCR, run by TCRdb on the multiplex PCR reads, gives a single entry per CDR3 protein. The sample lists about 640,000 distinct CDR3 sequences, approximately 42% occurring once. This rearrangement joins TRBV15 to TRBJ1-5; perhaps TRBD1 as D (5 bases). This receptor was identified in an adult man with Graves' disease, either hyperthyroidism or ophthalmopathy (not recorded which). The sample comprised peripheral blood or thyroid tissue (not recorded which). The CDR3 coding sequence is TGTGCCACCAGCAGTGCTCACAGGTACGATCAGCCCCAGCATTTT. Its translation: CATSSAHRYDQPQHF.